This T cell receptor (beta chain) was documented in a study of OX40 agonist ivuxolimab in advanced cancers. Some clones are missing from TCRdb's copy, which holds only in-frame ones; the method was immunoSEQ multiplex PCR. The data hold about 75,000 clones, with 70% to 90% observed a single time. Germline V gene data show CDR1 as SEHNR and CDR2 as FQNEAQ (reference sequence). The length of the CDR3 is 18 residues. J was trimmed by 9 bases and V by 5 bases; bases with no gene match: 16. Sequenced material: CD4+ or CD8+ T cells sorted from blood, taken in a trial of the OX40 agonist ivuxolimab. The sequence was collected from an adult with an advanced solid tumor such as melanoma, head and neck, liver or kidney cancer. The V gene is TRBV7-9, the J gene TRBJ2-1; 13 bases line up with TRBD2. Here the CDR3 reads CASSHKDGTSGARGEQFF. As DNA, the CDR3 is TGTGCCAGCAGCCATAAAGACGGGACTAGCGGGGCGAGGGGTGAGCAGTTCTTC.